This T cell receptor beta chain was profiled in a study of PD-1 blockade in classical Hodgkin lymphoma. Study-wide points: Complete responders' diversity at baseline resembled that of newly diagnosed patients.

Every patient was affected by relapse after autologous stem cell transplantation, while exposure to brentuximab vedotin was not uniform. Best response was recorded as complete response, partial response or progressive disease. Note on this clone: Its specificity is unknown.

V lost 4 bases and J 3 bases, leaving 11 bases between the germline ends. The CDR3 spans 13 residues. Germline V lookup: CDR1 SGHRS, CDR2 YFSETQ. Here immunoSEQ multiplex PCR was the method, and the copy in TCRdb shows in-frame clones only, minus some. The sample contains roughly 81,000 clones, about nine tenths of which appear only once. The sample was peripheral blood mononuclear cells (PBMCs), taken before the second cycle of nivolumab. This chain links TRBV5-1 with TRBJ2-7; no clear D gene. The receptor comes from a human donor with classical Hodgkin lymphoma. CDR3 coding DNA: TGCGCCAGCAGCCTCGGACCACTCTACGAGCAGTACTTC. Translating it yields CASSLGPLYEQYF.